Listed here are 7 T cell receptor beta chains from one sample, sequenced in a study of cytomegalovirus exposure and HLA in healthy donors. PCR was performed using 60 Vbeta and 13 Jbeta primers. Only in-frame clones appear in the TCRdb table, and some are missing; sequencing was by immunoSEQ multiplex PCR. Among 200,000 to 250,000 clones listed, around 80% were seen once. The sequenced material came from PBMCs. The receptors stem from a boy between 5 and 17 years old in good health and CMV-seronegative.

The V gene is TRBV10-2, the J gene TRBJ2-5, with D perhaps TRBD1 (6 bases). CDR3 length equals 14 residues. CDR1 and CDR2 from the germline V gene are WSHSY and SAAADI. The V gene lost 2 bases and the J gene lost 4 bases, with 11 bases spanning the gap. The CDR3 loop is CASSEIGRGETQYF. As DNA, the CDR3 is TGCGCCAGCAGTGAGATCGGCAGGGGAGAGACCCAGTACTTC.

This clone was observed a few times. The CDR3 spells CASSDVKGGRGSYNEQFF. CDR3 coding DNA: TGCGCCAGCAGTGATGTTAAGGGAGGGCGGGGGTCCTACAATGAGCAGTTCTTC. The chain has TRBV10-2 and TRBJ2-1, with TRBD2 identical over 7 bases. This CDR3 has 18 residues. The germline V gene has CDR1 WSHSY and CDR2 SAAADI. After removal of 3 bases from V and 1 base from J, the junction contained 12 bases not matched to a gene.

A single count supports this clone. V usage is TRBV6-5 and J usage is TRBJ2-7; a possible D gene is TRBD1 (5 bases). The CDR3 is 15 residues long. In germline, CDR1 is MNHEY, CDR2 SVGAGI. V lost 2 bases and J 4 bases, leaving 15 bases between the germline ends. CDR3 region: CASSYRPDKAYEQYF. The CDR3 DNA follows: TGTGCCAGCAGTTACCGTCCGGACAAGGCTTACGAGCAGTACTTC.

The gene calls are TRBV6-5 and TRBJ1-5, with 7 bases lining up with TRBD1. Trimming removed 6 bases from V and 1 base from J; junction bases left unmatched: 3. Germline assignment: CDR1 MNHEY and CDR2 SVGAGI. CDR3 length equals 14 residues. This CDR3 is CASSLQGSNQPQHF. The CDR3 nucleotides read TGTGCCAGCAGCCTACAGGGGAGCAATCAGCCCCAGCATTTT.

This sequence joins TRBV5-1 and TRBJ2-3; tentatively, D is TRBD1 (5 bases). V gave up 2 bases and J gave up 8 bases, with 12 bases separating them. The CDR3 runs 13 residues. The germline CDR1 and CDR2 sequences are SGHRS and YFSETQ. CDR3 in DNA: TGCGCCAGCAGCTTAGGCCTGCAGGGTACGCAGTATTTT. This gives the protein CASSLGLQGTQYF. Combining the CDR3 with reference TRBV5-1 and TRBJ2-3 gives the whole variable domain KAGVTQTPRYLIKTRGQQVTLSCSPISGHRSVSWYQQTPGQGLQFLFEYFSETQRNKGNFPGRFSGRQFSNSRSEMNVSTLELGDSALYLCASSLGLQGTQYFGPGTRLTVL.

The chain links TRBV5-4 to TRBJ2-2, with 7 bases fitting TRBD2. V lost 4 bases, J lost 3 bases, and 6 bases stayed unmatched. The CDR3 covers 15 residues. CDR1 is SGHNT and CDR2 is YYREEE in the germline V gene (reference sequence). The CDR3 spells CASSLGTTDTGELFF. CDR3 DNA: TGTGCCAGCAGCCTTGGGACTACCGACACCGGGGAGCTGTTTTTT.

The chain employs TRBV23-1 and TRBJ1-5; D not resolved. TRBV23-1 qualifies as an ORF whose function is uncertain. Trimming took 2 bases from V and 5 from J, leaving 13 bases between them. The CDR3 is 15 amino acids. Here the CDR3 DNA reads TGCGCCAGCAGTCAAAATGAGTCCATTTATCAGCCCCAGCATTTT. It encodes CASSQNESIYQPQHF.